The 17 T cell receptor beta chains below all came from one sample that was sequenced in a study of cytomegalovirus exposure and HLA in healthy donors. The PCR used 60 Vbeta and 13 Jbeta primers. Generated by immunoSEQ multiplex PCR, the TCRdb table keeps only in-frame clones and is missing some. The data contain roughly 190,000 clones, around 86% of them singletons. Sequenced material: PBMCs. Receptor source: a man aged 25-40 years in good health and CMV-seronegative.

This clone was counted a few times. The rearrangement uses TRBV6-1 and TRBJ1-6; no firm D call. Germline V gene data show CDR1 as MNHNS and CDR2 as SASEGT. Trimming stripped 0 bases from V and 10 bases from J, with 19 bases between. The CDR3 spans 17 residues. DNA of the CDR3: TGTGCCAGCAGTGAAGCGCTTCAGAGGGCAGGTGGATCACCCCTCCACTTT. It yields the protein CASSEALQRAGGSPLHF.

V usage is TRBV30 and J usage is TRBJ1-1; no firm D call. The CDR3 runs to 14 residues. CDR1 GTSNPN and CDR2 SVGIG come from the germline V gene (reference sequence). The V and J ends lost 2 bases and 5 bases respectively, with 15 bases between them. The CDR3 loop reads CAWSSWMLGTEAFF. DNA for the CDR3: TGTGCCTGGAGTAGCTGGATGCTCGGGACTGAAGCTTTCTTT.

The CDR3 loop is CASSEGTGFTGELFF. In nucleotides, the CDR3 is TGTGCCAGCAGTGAAGGGACAGGGTTTACCGGGGAGCTGTTTTTT. The chain joins TRBV2 to TRBJ2-2, with 8 bases lining up with TRBD1. Germline CDR1 and CDR2: SNHLY and FYNNEI. The CDR3 is made up of 15 amino acids. The trim removed 1 base at V and 5 bases at J, leaving 3 bases unmatched. Full variable domain (rest looked up from reference TRBV2 and TRBJ2-2): EPEVTQTPSHQVTQMGQEVILRCVPISNHLYFYWYRQILGQKVEFLVSFYNNEISEKSEIFDDQFSVERPDGSNFTLKIRSTKLEDSAMYFCASSEGTGFTGELFFGEGSRLTVL.

This clone has a handful of counts. The rearrangement uses TRBV7-9 and TRBJ2-7; 7 bases match TRBD1. After removal of 5 bases from V and 0 bases from J, the junction contained 7 bases not matched to a gene. Per germline, CDR1 SEHNR and CDR2 FQNEAQ (reference sequence). The CDR3 is 15 residues long. For the CDR3, the DNA is TGTGCCAGCAGCCCGGACAGGACCCGCTCCTACGAGCAGTACTTC. This translates into CASSPDRTRSYEQYF.

As for this clone: One junction end disagrees with the germline gene, perhaps due to a read error. The chain couples TRBV7-9 to TRBJ2-5; 8 positions match TRBD2. The V gene's germline CDR1 is SEHNR and CDR2 FQNEAQ (reference sequence). This CDR3 has 15 amino acids. The CDR3, as DNA: TGTTCCAGCACACCCGAGGGAGCGGGAGCTCAGACCCAGTACTTC. It specifies CSSTPEGAGAQTQYF.

The CDR3 loop reads CASSRTGGKNIQYF. The DNA for the CDR3 is TGCGCCAGCAGTCGTACAGGGGGCAAAAACATTCAGTACTTC. The genes are TRBV4-3 and TRBJ2-4, with 8 bases identical to TRBD1. V shed 6 bases, J shed 3 bases, and the junction held 4 bases outside the gene matches. The germline V gene encodes CDR1 LGHNA and CDR2 YSLEER. The CDR3 covers 14 residues.

The V and J genes are TRBV28 and TRBJ2-7; TRBD2 is a possible D gene (5 bases). The germline CDR1 and CDR2 sequences are MDHEN and SYDVKM. Deletions cut 7 bases from V and 3 bases from J, with 13 bases between. The length of the CDR3 is 13 residues. The CDR3 DNA reads as TGTGCCAGCACCGAGGGCGGATACTACGAGCAGTACTTC. Translation: CASTEGGYYEQYF.

This clone was seen a few times. V usage is TRBV2 and J usage is TRBJ2-1; the match to TRBD2 covers 8 bases. V shed 6 bases, J shed 5 bases, and the junction held 6 bases outside the gene matches. The CDR3 is made up of 14 amino acids. Germline V gene data show CDR1 as SNHLY and CDR2 as FYNNEI. CDR3 sequence (DNA): TGTGCCAGCAGCGGCCAGCGGGGGCACAATGAGCAGTTCTTC. Translation gives CASSGQRGHNEQFF. Based on the CDR3 plus reference TRBV2 and TRBJ2-1, the full variable domain is EPEVTQTPSHQVTQMGQEVILRCVPISNHLYFYWYRQILGQKVEFLVSFYNNEISEKSEIFDDQFSVERPDGSNFTLKIRSTKLEDSAMYFCASSGQRGHNEQFFGPGTRLTVL.

This clone was found once. The genes are TRBV11-2 and TRBJ2-4; D might be TRBD1 (6 bases). Trimming left V 1 base short and J 7 bases short, with 11 bases between. Germline V lookup: CDR1 SGHAT, CDR2 FQNNGV. This CDR3 contains 14 residues. The CDR3 nucleotides read TGTGCCAGCAGCTTAGTTACAGGGAGCAACATTCAGTACTTC. Translated: CASSLVTGSNIQYF. Together with reference TRBV11-2 and TRBJ2-4, the CDR3 gives the full variable domain: EAGVAQSPRYKIIEKRQSVAFWCNPISGHATLYWYQQILGQGPKLLIQFQNNGVVDDSQLPKDRFSAERLKGVDSTLKIQPAKLEDSAVYLCASSLVTGSNIQYFGAGTRLSVL.

The chain employs TRBV4-3 and TRBJ2-7; D not resolved. The V end lost 3 bases, the J end lost 0 bases, and 6 bases lay between the germline ends. The V gene's germline CDR1 is LGHNA and CDR2 YSLEER. There are 13 residues in the CDR3. CDR3 sequence reads: CASSQGRSYEQYF. CDR3 in DNA: TGCGCCAGCAGCCAGGGCCGCTCCTACGAGCAGTACTTC.

The rearrangement joins TRBV4-1 to TRBJ2-7; D gene unclear. This CDR3 has 15 residues. The ends were cut back, 2 bases at V and 2 bases at J, with 13 bases in the middle. Germline CDR1 MGHRA, CDR2 YSYEKL. CDR3 sequence (DNA): TGCGCCAGCAGCCAACGTGGTGGCGGTACCTACGAGCAGTACTTC. It specifies CASSQRGGGTYEQYF.

This chain joins TRBV7-6 and TRBJ1-6; no clear D. This CDR3 comprises 17 residues. The ends were cut back, 2 bases at V and 3 bases at J, with 14 bases in the middle. Germline V gives CDR1 SGHVS, CDR2 FNYEAQ. DNA of the CDR3: TGTGCCAGCAGCTTATACCCTCGCGGGAACTATAATTCACCCCTCCACTTT. Translation: CASSLYPRGNYNSPLHF.

The chain links TRBV4-1 to TRBJ1-1, with unresolved D. This CDR3 has 16 residues. Trimming left V 1 base short and J 0 bases short, with 12 bases between. The germline CDR1 and CDR2 sequences are MGHRA and YSYEKL. CDR3 sequence reads: CASSQADSRMNTEAFF. The CDR3 DNA follows: TGCGCCAGCAGCCAAGCGGACTCGAGAATGAACACTGAAGCTTTCTTT.

The V gene is TRBV30, the J gene TRBJ1-4; D might be TRBD1 (5 bases). The CDR3 extends over 12 amino acids. V lost 1 base to trimming and J lost 10 bases, with 10 bases between them. Per germline, CDR1 GTSNPN and CDR2 SVGIG (reference sequence). The CDR3 loop is CAWSEGIGKLFF. The DNA of the CDR3 is TGTGCCTGGAGTGAGGGGATTGGAAAACTGTTTTTT.

The rearrangement uses TRBV2 and TRBJ1-2; 9 bases agree with TRBD1. J gave up 5 bases and V 2 bases, and 3 bases lay outside the gene matches. This CDR3 region has 14 residues. Looked up from germline, CDR1 is SNHLY and CDR2 is FYNNEI. CDR3 in amino acids: CASSERDRDYGYTF. The DNA of the CDR3 is TGTGCCAGCAGTGAAAGGGACAGGGATTATGGCTACACCTTC. Full variable domain (missing parts from reference TRBV2 and TRBJ1-2): EPEVTQTPSHQVTQMGQEVILRCVPISNHLYFYWYRQILGQKVEFLVSFYNNEISEKSEIFDDQFSVERPDGSNFTLKIRSTKLEDSAMYFCASSERDRDYGYTFGSGTRLTVV.

This chain connects TRBV9 to TRBJ2-3, with 8 bases that match TRBD2. The CDR3 consists of 16 residues. Germline loops: CDR1 SGDLS, CDR2 YYNGEE. Germline trimming cut 3 bases from V and 1 base from J; bases unmatched to any gene: 7. CDR3 nucleotides: TGTGCCAGCAGCGGCGGGGGGCAGGTACGCACAGATACGCAGTATTTT. This gives the protein CASSGGGQVRTDTQYF.

The gene calls are TRBV27 and TRBJ2-2; D remains ambiguous. The CDR3 has 14 residues. Between the trimmed V and J ends, which lost 4 bases and 1 base, there was a span of 7 bases. Germline CDR1 and CDR2: MNHEY and SMNVEV (reference sequence). The CDR3 DNA reads as TGTGCCAGCAGTTCCCCGCGGAACACCGGGGAGCTGTTTTTT. Protein: CASSSPRNTGELFF.